The rows below give T cell receptor beta chains drawn from one sample of a study of blood T cell repertoires in COVID-19. The method was immunoSEQ multiplex PCR; TCRdb's version includes in-frame clones alone and lacks a portion of them. The data show about 140,000 clones, with just under 80% seen just once and 1.9% held by the top ten. The specimen was peripheral blood. These receptors all come from a woman aged 55-69 years with acute or convalescent COVID-19. The CDR3 runs from the conserved cysteine through the conserved F or W. A D gene is named only where the DNA matches it firmly. Size is omitted from some rows. Given values are once, few, many or a class for expanded clones.

d_call j_call v_call clone_size cdr3_nt cdr3_aa
TRBD1 TRBJ1-1 TRBV11-2 . TGTGCCAGCAGCTTGCGGCCAGGGGGCCCGAACACTGAAGCTTTCTTT CASSLRPGGPNTEAFF
. TRBJ1-6 TRBV19 . TGTGCCAGTAGTATACGCACGGCAGGGTATTCACCCCTCCACTTT CASSIRTAGYSPLHF
. TRBJ1-1 TRBV12-3/TRBV12-4 . TGTGCCAGCAGTTCGACAGGGAACACTGAAGCTTTCTTT CASSSTGNTEAFF
. TRBJ2-7 TRBV29-1 . TGCAGCGTTGAAGATGACAGGGAGGCTACCTACGAGCAGTACTTC CSVEDDREATYEQYF
. TRBJ2-7 TRBV7-2 . TGTGCCAGCAGCTTAGACTACCGTTTTTCCTACGAGCAGTACTTC CASSLDYRFSYEQYF
. TRBJ2-7 TRBV18 . TGTGCCAGCTCACTACAGGACAGTCTGGGCTACGAGCAGTACTTC CASSLQDSLGYEQYF
TRBD2 TRBJ2-7 TRBV6-5 . TGTGCCACCATCGGGGGGAGGTACTCCTACGAGCAGTACTTC CATIGGRYSYEQYF
. TRBJ2-7 TRBV2 . TGTGCCAGCAGGATGGAAGGGGGAGTAGGCTACGAGCAGTACTTC CASRMEGGVGYEQYF
. TRBJ1-1 TRBV30 once TGTGCCTGGAGTGGGGGAGGTGGAGCTTTCTTT CAWSGGGGAFF
TRBD2 TRBJ2-2 TRBV10-3 many TGTGCCATCAAACCCTCACTAGCGGCGAACACCGGGGAGCTGTTTTTT CAIKPSLAANTGELFF
TRBD1 TRBJ1-5 TRBV7-2 . TGTGCCAGCAGCTTAGAGGGACAGGGGGTTCAGCCCCAGCATTTT CASSLEGQGVQPQHF
TRBD1 TRBJ1-2 TRBV5-1 . TGCGCCAGCAGCCCGGGAAGGGACAGGGTTAGTGCTGCTGGCTACACCTTC CASSPGRDRVSAAGYTF
TRBD2 TRBJ2-7 TRBV18 . TGTGCCAGCTCACCATACATAGCGGGAGGGGCCTACGAGCAGTACTTC CASSPYIAGGAYEQYF
. TRBJ1-4 TRBV19 . TGTGCCAGTGCAGGGGCCCACTACGGAAAACTGTTTTTT CASAGAHYGKLFF
. TRBJ1-2 TRBV30 . TGTGCCTGGAGTGGGGGCAGGGGTGGAGGCTACACCTTC CAWSGGRGGGYTF
TRBD1 TRBJ2-7 TRBV2 . TGTGCCAGCGCCGGGACAGGATCCTACGAGCAGTACTTC CASAGTGSYEQYF
TRBD1 TRBJ1-2 TRBV7-2 . TGTGCCAGCAGCTTATCGGGACAGGGCCCTGGCTACACCTTC CASSLSGQGPGYTF
TRBD1 TRBJ1-5 TRBV2 . TGTGCCAGCAGCCTGGGACAGGCCAGCAATCAGCCCCAGCATTTT CASSLGQASNQPQHF
. TRBJ1-3 TRBV28 . TGTGCCGCCCGTAGCGTCTCTGGAAACACCATATATTTT CAARSVSGNTIYF
. TRBJ1-4 TRBV6-1 . TGTGCCAGCAGTGAAGGAGGCTCGAACAATGAAAAACTGTTTTTT CASSEGGSNNEKLFF
TRBD1 TRBJ2-7 TRBV2 . TGTGCCAGCAGTGGTCCGAGACAGGGGACGCAGTACTTC CASSGPRQGTQYF
. TRBJ2-3 TRBV5-6 . TGTGCCAGCAGCCTCCCCACAGATACGCAGTATTTT CASSLPTDTQYF
TRBD2 TRBJ2-2 TRBV6-5 once TGTGCCAGCAGACTTGGACTAGCGACCGGGGAGCTGTTTTTT CASRLGLATGELFF
TRBD1 TRBJ2-5 TRBV7-8 . TGTGCCAGCATCGAATCCAGGGGGCGTGAGACCCAGTACTTC CASIESRGRETQYF
. TRBJ2-5 TRBV2 few TGTGCCAGCAGTTCGGAGACCCAGTACTTC CASSSETQYF
TRBD2 TRBJ2-7 TRBV28 . TGTGCCAGCACTCGGGGGGGCAACTACGAGCAGTACTTC CASTRGGNYEQYF
. TRBJ2-7 TRBV2 . TGTGCCAGCTATCTAACGAGAGCGAGTAGATCCTACGAGCAGTACTTC CASYLTRASRSYEQYF
. TRBJ1-1 TRBV28 . TGTGCCAGCAGTTTAAGTTGGGGAGTCAAAGCTTTCTTT CASSLSWGVKAFF
. TRBJ1-3 TRBV14 . TGTGCCAGCAGCCAATACGGGTTATTCGACTCTGGAAACACCATATATTTT CASSQYGLFDSGNTIYF